These 28 T cell receptor beta chains share one sample of origin, sequenced in a study of T cell changes during pregnancy in multiple sclerosis. The protocol was immunoSEQ multiplex PCR, while the TCRdb copy is restricted to in-frame clones and leaves out a portion. Counted here are about 61,000 clones, around 89% occurring once; the ten biggest clones make up 0.8% to 0.9%. Here the sequenced sample was peripheral blood, taken in the first trimester of pregnancy. The receptor source for this set is a female donor in good health, enrolled as a control in a pregnancy study.

This rearrangement joins TRBV29-1 to TRBJ1-1, with TRBD1 as a possible D gene (6 bases). The CDR3 runs to 12 residues. The V gene's germline CDR1 is SQVTM and CDR2 ANQGSEA. V was clipped by 6 bases and J by 0 bases, with 8 bases between them. The DNA for the CDR3 is TGCAGCGTCGGACAGTTGAACACTGAAGCTTTCTTT. It translates to CSVGQLNTEAFF.

This chain links TRBV4-3 with TRBJ1-2; possibly TRBD1 for D (6 bases). The V gene's germline CDR1 is LGHNA and CDR2 YSLEER. The CDR3 has 16 amino acids. Trimming cost V 0 bases and J 6 bases, with 17 bases left between them. Here the CDR3 reads CASSQEIWGRIDGYTF. The DNA of the CDR3 is TGCGCCAGCAGCCAAGAAATTTGGGGGCGGATAGATGGCTACACCTTC.

The rearrangement uses TRBV11-2 and TRBJ1-1; maybe TRBD1 (5 bases). Germline V gives CDR1 SGHAT, CDR2 FQNNGV. V lost 3 bases and J 4 bases, leaving 12 bases between the germline ends. The CDR3 contains 14 residues. CDR3 DNA: TGTGCCAGCAGCTTCCACCGGGGGGTCACTGAAGCTTTCTTT. It is translated as CASSFHRGVTEAFF.

V usage is TRBV18 and J usage is TRBJ1-2; 8 nucleotides line up with TRBD1. V gave up 3 bases and J gave up 8 bases; unmatched junction bases: 5. The CDR3 covers 13 residues. From germline, CDR1 is KGHSH and CDR2 LQKENI. The CDR3 reads CASSPDRGYGYTF. The CDR3 nucleotides read TGTGCCAGCTCACCTGACAGGGGTTACGGCTACACCTTC.

The chain has TRBV4-2 and TRBJ1-4, with 8 bases aligning to TRBD1. V gave up 4 bases and J gave up 0 bases; unmatched junction bases: 16. CDR1 is LGHNA, CDR2 YNFKEQ, per germline. The CDR3 length is 20 residues. The CDR3 loop is CASSLERQGLGWATNEKLFF. The CDR3 nucleotides are TGTGCCAGCAGCCTCGAGAGACAGGGGCTCGGTTGGGCAACTAATGAAAAACTGTTTTTT.

This clone has a handful of counts. The rearrangement links TRBV4-3 to TRBJ1-1; TRBD1 matches 8 bases. The CDR3 covers 14 residues. CDR1 and CDR2 from the germline V gene are LGHNA and YSLEER. V gave up 4 bases and J gave up 1 base; unmatched junction bases: 2. The CDR3: CASSPGTGNTEAFF. CDR3 nucleotide sequence: TGCGCCAGCAGCCCCGGGACAGGGAACACTGAAGCTTTCTTT.

V gene TRBV7-9 combines with J gene TRBJ2-1, with D possibly matching TRBD2 (5 bases). This CDR3 comprises 11 residues. Deletions cut 3 bases from V and 12 bases from J, with 9 bases between. Per germline, CDR1 SEHNR and CDR2 FQNEAQ (reference sequence). The DNA of the CDR3 is TGTGCCAGCAGCTTCAAGGACTTGCAGTTCTTC. Protein: CASSFKDLQFF.

The chain links TRBV7-8 to TRBJ1-2; TRBD1 aligns across 7 bases. This CDR3 is built from 16 residues. V lost 6 bases, J lost 0 bases, and 10 bases stayed unmatched. CDR1 and CDR2 from the germline V gene are SGHVS and FQNEAQ. This chain's CDR3 is CASSSGTAPPNYGYTF. The CDR3 DNA reads TGTGCCAGCAGTTCCGGGACAGCACCTCCTAACTATGGCTACACCTTC.

In its sample, this clone was seen once. The chain combines TRBV7-9 with TRBJ2-5, with D unclear. The germline V and J ends were trimmed by 5 bases and 5 bases, with 15 bases remaining between them. Germline CDR1 SEHNR, CDR2 FQNEAQ (reference sequence). CDR3 length equals 14 residues. The CDR3 protein is CASSRSRRRETQYF. The CDR3 DNA follows: TGTGCCAGCAGCCGTTCAAGGCGCAGGGAGACCCAGTACTTC.

The V and J genes are TRBV4-2 and TRBJ2-5; 7 nucleotides agree with TRBD2. CDR3 length: 15 amino acids. Per germline, CDR1 LGHNA and CDR2 YNFKEQ. Losses at the gene ends were 1 base for V and 0 bases for J; bases not matched to a gene: 2. In nucleotides, the CDR3 is TGTGCCAGCAGCCAAGTACGGGGGGACCAAGAGACCCAGTACTTC. It codes for CASSQVRGDQETQYF.

The chain links TRBV19 to TRBJ1-1; 8 bases map to TRBD1. The V gene end was trimmed by 5 bases and the J gene end by 8 bases; junction bases not matched to a gene: 7. This CDR3 has 13 amino acids. Germline-derived CDR1 and CDR2 are LNHDA and SQIVND (reference sequence). CDR3 amino acids: CASSGTGVGEAFF. Here the CDR3 DNA reads TGTGCCAGTAGTGGGACAGGTGTTGGAGAAGCTTTCTTT.

The chain uses TRBV30 and TRBJ2-1; 7 nucleotides align to TRBD1. CDR3 size: 15 residues. Germline V lookup: CDR1 GTSNPN, CDR2 SVGIG (reference sequence). V lost 0 bases to trimming and J lost 3 bases; unmatched junction nucleotides: 5. CDR3 in DNA: TGTGCCTGGAGTGTACGAGGGGGCAACTACAATGAGCAGTTCTTC. This encodes CAWSVRGGNYNEQFF.

The gene calls are TRBV9 and TRBJ1-2; D not certain. Germline V CDR1 and CDR2: SGDLS, YYNGEE. Trimming pared 0 bases from V and 4 bases from J, leaving 10 bases between. This CDR3 spans 14 amino acids. CDR3 residues: CASSVGASSYGYTF. CDR3 nucleotides: TGTGCCAGCAGCGTAGGGGCATCATCCTATGGCTACACCTTC.

This chain connects TRBV29-1 to TRBJ1-2; TRBD1 agrees at 9 bases. Trimming at V came to 4 bases and at J to 3 bases, leaving 0 bases not matched to a gene. The CDR3 has 12 residues. Germline V gene lookup returns CDR1 SQVTM and CDR2 ANQGSEA. CDR3 sequence reads: CSVGTGDYGYTF. The CDR3 coding sequence is TGCAGCGTTGGGACAGGGGACTATGGCTACACCTTC.

This clone was found once. The chain joins TRBV18 to TRBJ1-4; the D gene is possibly TRBD1 (6 bases). This CDR3 has 13 amino acids. CDR1 and CDR2 from the germline V gene are KGHSH and LQKENI. V was trimmed by 5 bases and J by 5 bases, leaving 9 bases between them. The CDR3: CASSGQQNEKLFF. CDR3 sequence (DNA): TGTGCCAGCTCAGGACAGCAGAATGAAAAACTGTTTTTT.

The V call is TRBV9, the J call TRBJ1-6; possible D gene TRBD1, 5 bases. Germline V gene data show CDR1 as SGDLS and CDR2 as YYNGEE. Trimming took off 3 bases at V and 7 bases at J, with 14 bases between the two ends. CDR3 length: 15 amino acids. The CDR3 nucleotides are TGTGCCAGCAGCGGATATCAGGGCCCAAATTCACCCCTCCACTTT. This codes for CASSGYQGPNSPLHF.

This rearrangement joins TRBV6-6 to TRBJ2-6, with 8 nucleotides matching TRBD1. CDR3 size: 13 residues. With V trimmed by 6 bases and J by 6 bases, 1 base remained unmatched. CDR1 MNHNY and CDR2 SVGAGI come from the germline V gene (reference sequence). The CDR3, as DNA: TGTGCCAGCAGGACAGGGGCGGCCAACGTCCTGACTTTC. Translation: CASRTGAANVLTF.

This clone came up once. V usage is TRBV5-1 and J usage is TRBJ2-7, with 9 bases identical to TRBD1. The CDR3 has 19 residues. Losses at the gene ends were 2 bases for V and 3 bases for J; bases not matched to a gene: 18. The germline V gene has CDR1 SGHRS and CDR2 YFSETQ. This CDR3 reads CASSLSLQGVGTGYYEQYF. In DNA form, the CDR3 reads TGCGCCAGCAGCTTATCGCTACAGGGTGTGGGGACAGGGTACTACGAGCAGTACTTC.

The chain combines TRBV6-5 with TRBJ1-2; 7 positions agree with TRBD1. Germline V gene sequence: CDR1 MNHEY, CDR2 SVGAGI. The length of the CDR3 is 16 residues. Trimming at V came to 3 bases and at J to 1 base, leaving 8 bases not matched to a gene. This chain's CDR3 is CASSYRGQLRNYGYTF. The CDR3 region has the DNA TGTGCCAGCAGTTATCGGGGACAGCTCCGTAACTATGGCTACACCTTC.

The chain recombines TRBV4-3 with TRBJ2-3; 8 bases map to TRBD2. The CDR3 length is 15 residues. V was pared by 4 bases and J by 5 bases, with 8 bases of the junction left unmatched. CDR1 is LGHNA, CDR2 YSLEER, per germline. The CDR3 DNA reads TGCGCCAGCAGCCCCGGGAGGGGAATGAGAGATACGCAGTATTTT. This sequence encodes CASSPGRGMRDTQYF.

The chain joins TRBV30 to TRBJ1-6; tentatively, D is TRBD1 (5 bases). Germline CDR1 and CDR2: GTSNPN and SVGIG (reference sequence). The V and J ends lost 0 bases and 8 bases respectively, with 14 bases between them. This CDR3 has 15 residues. The CDR3 DNA sequence: TGTGCCTGGAGTGTAAGGGAGGGGCGATATTCACCCCTCCACTTT. Translating gives CAWSVREGRYSPLHF.

The J gene is TRBJ2-5, the V gene TRBV5-1, with unresolved D. The CDR3 is 14 residues long. From germline, CDR1 is SGHRS and CDR2 YFSETQ. Trimming took 1 base from V and 1 from J, leaving 8 bases between them. CDR3 DNA: TGCGCCAGCAGCTTGCTAGATTCCCAAGAGACCCAGTACTTC. Its protein product is CASSLLDSQETQYF.

V gene TRBV12-5 combines with J gene TRBJ1-2; 10 nucleotides match TRBD1. CDR3 length: 14 amino acids. Trimming cost V 1 base and J 6 bases; bases outside gene matches: 2. The germline V gene encodes CDR1 LGHNT and CDR2 FRNRAP. This chain's CDR3 is CASGLAGTGDGYTF. The CDR3 DNA is TGTGCTAGTGGTTTGGCCGGGACAGGGGATGGCTACACCTTC.

The chain combines TRBV6-1 with TRBJ1-1; no definite D call. Germline-derived CDR1 and CDR2 are MNHNS and SASEGT. V was cut by 1 base and J by 12 bases, with 18 bases left in between. This CDR3 spans 14 amino acids. The CDR3 reads CASSEVAVEATSFF. For the CDR3, the DNA is TGTGCCAGCAGTGAAGTTGCGGTTGAGGCGACTTCTTTCTTT.

The chain employs TRBV10-2 and TRBJ1-1; D remains ambiguous. V lost 6 bases and J 1 base, leaving 27 bases between the germline ends. The CDR3 spans 19 residues. The germline V gene encodes CDR1 WSHSY and CDR2 SAAADI. The CDR3 region is CASSATPMPPRGPNTEAFF. As DNA, the CDR3 is TGCGCCAGCAGCGCGACCCCGATGCCTCCCCGGGGTCCGAACACTGAAGCTTTCTTT.

The CDR3 here is CAISLGGNTEAFF. CDR3 bases: TGTGCCATCAGCCTAGGGGGGAACACTGAAGCTTTCTTT. This chain connects TRBV10-3 to TRBJ1-1, with D perhaps TRBD1 (6 bases). The CDR3 runs 13 residues. In germline, CDR1 is ENHRY, CDR2 SYGVKD. Trimming pared 6 bases from V and 1 base from J, leaving 9 bases between.

The chain recombines TRBV7-8 with TRBJ1-2, with 7 bases lining up with TRBD1. This CDR3 has 14 residues. The germline V gene encodes CDR1 SGHVS and CDR2 FQNEAQ. Trimming at V came to 5 bases and at J to 1 base, leaving 4 bases not matched to a gene. The CDR3 here is CASSPGTVNYGYTF. DNA of the CDR3: TGTGCCAGCAGCCCAGGGACAGTTAACTATGGCTACACCTTC.

In this sample, this clone turned up once. The V and J genes are TRBV14 and TRBJ2-3; no firm D call. V lost 1 base and J 5 bases, leaving 16 bases between the germline ends. Germline loops: CDR1 SGHDN, CDR2 FVKESK. This CDR3 spans 16 amino acids. The CDR3 nucleotides read TGTGCCAGCAGCCAAGGCAAGAAAGAGATAATAGATACGCAGTATTTT. This sequence encodes CASSQGKKEIIDTQYF.